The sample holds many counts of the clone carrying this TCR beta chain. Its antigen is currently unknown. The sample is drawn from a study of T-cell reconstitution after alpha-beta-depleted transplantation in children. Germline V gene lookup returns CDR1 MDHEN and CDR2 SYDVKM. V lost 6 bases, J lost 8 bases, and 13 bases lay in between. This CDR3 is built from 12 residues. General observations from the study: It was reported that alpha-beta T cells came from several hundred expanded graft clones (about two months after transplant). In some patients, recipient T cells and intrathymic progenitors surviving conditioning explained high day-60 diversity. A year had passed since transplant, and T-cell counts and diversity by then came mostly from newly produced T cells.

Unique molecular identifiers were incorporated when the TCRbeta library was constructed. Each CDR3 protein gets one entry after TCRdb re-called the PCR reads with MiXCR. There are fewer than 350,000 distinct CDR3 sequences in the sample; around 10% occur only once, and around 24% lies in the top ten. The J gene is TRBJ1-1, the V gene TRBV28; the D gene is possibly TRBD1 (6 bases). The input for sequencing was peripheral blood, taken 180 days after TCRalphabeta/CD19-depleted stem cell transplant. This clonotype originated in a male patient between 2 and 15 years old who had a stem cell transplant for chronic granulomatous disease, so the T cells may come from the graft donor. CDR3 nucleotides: TGTGCCAGCAGGTACAGGGTTGGGGAAGCTTTCTTT. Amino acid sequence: CASRYRVGEAFF.